This T cell receptor beta chain was identified in a study of cytomegalovirus exposure and HLA in healthy donors. PCR employed 60 Vbeta and 13 Jbeta primers. Data came from immunoSEQ multiplex PCR; TCRdb stores just in-frame clones and leaves some out. This sample has nearly 95,000 clones, with 7.6% found just once. Germline CDR1 reads MDHEN; CDR2 reads SYDVKM. This CDR3 spans 16 amino acids. Deletions cut 1 base from V and 5 bases from J, with 12 bases between. Specimen: PBMCs. This sequence joins TRBV28 and TRBJ1-6, with D possibly matching TRBD1 (5 bases). The receptor was isolated from a man in his forties or fifties in good health and CMV-seronegative. CDR3 protein: CASSLSLQGNNSPLHF. CDR3 nucleotide sequence: TGTGCCAGCAGTTTATCCCTCCAGGGAAATAATTCACCCCTCCACTTT.